Below, 7 T cell receptor beta chains from the same sample are listed, as sequenced in a study of T cells in tuberculosis. The repertoire was sequenced with immunoSEQ multiplex PCR; TCRdb's copy has only in-frame clones and lacks some. The sample consists of some 40,000 clones, 95% of them appearing once. Sequences were obtained from PBMCs. The receptors here all came from a donor aged 10-29 years with latent tuberculosis or without tuberculosis infection.

The chain carries TRBV29-1 and TRBJ2-5, with D perhaps TRBD1 (5 bases). The CDR3 is made up of 12 amino acids. The V end lost 5 bases, the J end lost 3 bases, and 10 bases lay between the germline ends. The germline V gene encodes CDR1 SQVTM and CDR2 ANQGSEA. The DNA of the CDR3 is TGCAGCGTTAAAAGGGGAAAAGAGACCCAGTACTTC. It specifies CSVKRGKETQYF. Full variable domain (remainder filled in from reference TRBV29-1 and TRBJ2-5): SAVISQKPSRDICQRGTSLTIQCQVDSQVTMMFWYRQQPGQSLTLIATANQGSEATYESGFVIDKFPISRPNLTFSTLTVSNMSPEDSSIYLCSVKRGKETQYFGPGTRLLVL.

The chain recombines TRBV19 with TRBJ2-1, with 8 bases identical to TRBD2. V lost 3 bases and J lost 9; bases outside the gene matches: 10. Germline assignment: CDR1 LNHDA and CDR2 SQIVND (reference sequence). This CDR3 has 15 amino acids. The CDR3 protein is CASSIVSGGKAEQFF. CDR3 sequence (DNA): TGTGCCAGTAGTATCGTGAGCGGGGGAAAGGCTGAGCAGTTCTTC.

The chain carries TRBV2 and TRBJ1-2; possible D gene TRBD1, 5 bases. CDR1 and CDR2 from the germline V gene are SNHLY and FYNNEI. The CDR3 has 14 amino acids. V lost 1 base and J 4 bases, leaving 10 bases between the germline ends. DNA of the CDR3: TGTGCCAGCAGTGAAGTTTCAGGGTCCTATGGCTACACCTTC. The encoded protein is CASSEVSGSYGYTF. The variable domain in full, with the rest retrieved from reference TRBV2 and TRBJ1-2, is EPEVTQTPSHQVTQMGQEVILRCVPISNHLYFYWYRQILGQKVEFLVSFYNNEISEKSEIFDDQFSVERPDGSNFTLKIRSTKLEDSAMYFCASSEVSGSYGYTFGSGTRLTVV.

This clone has just one count. The chain uses TRBV28 and TRBJ1-6; 8 bases align to TRBD1. The CDR3 runs 16 residues. V trimming: 1 base; J trimming: 8 bases; junction bases outside the gene matches: 7. Per the germline V gene, CDR1 is MDHEN and CDR2 is SYDVKM. CDR3 sequence (DNA): TGTGCCAGCAGTTTATTACCGGGGACAGGCGATTCACCCCTCCACTTT. Encoded protein: CASSLLPGTGDSPLHF. The variable domain in full, with the rest retrieved from reference TRBV28 and TRBJ1-6, is DVKVTQSSRYLVKRTGEKVFLECVQDMDHENMFWYRQDPGLGLRLIYFSYDVKMKEKGDIPEGYSVSREKKERFSLILESASTNQTSMYLCASSLLPGTGDSPLHFGNGTRLTVT.

This clone has just a few counts. This chain connects TRBV7-2 to TRBJ2-2; D gene ambiguous. Germline V gene sequence: CDR1 SGHTA, CDR2 FQGNSA. V dropped 3 bases and J dropped 8 bases, with 7 bases sitting between them. This CDR3 is 12 amino acids long. As DNA, the CDR3 is TGTGCCAGCAGCTTTTCCATGGGGGAGCTGTTTTTT. This gives the protein CASSFSMGELFF.

The CDR3 here is CASSYVGAQTQYF. As DNA, the CDR3 is TGTGCCAGCAGTTACGTGGGGGCCCAGACCCAGTACTTC. The chain joins TRBV6-5 to TRBJ2-5; maybe TRBD1 (6 bases). Germline CDR1 is MNHEY and CDR2 is SVGAGI. Trimming shortened V by 2 bases and J by 6 bases, and 10 bases separated the two germline ends. The CDR3 length is 13 residues.

The chain joins TRBV6-5 to TRBJ2-7; tentative D call: TRBD1 (6 bases). Per the germline V gene, CDR1 is MNHEY and CDR2 is SVGAGI. With 10 bases removed from V and 6 bases from J, the gap between germline ends came to 19 bases. The CDR3 has 13 residues. The CDR3 sequence is CATQTGSPREQYF. CDR3 nucleotides: TGTGCCACCCAAACAGGGTCCCCTCGCGAGCAGTACTTC.